The 5 T cell receptor beta chains in this list originate from one sample, sequenced in a study of T-cell reconstitution after alpha-beta-depleted transplantation in children. Molecular barcoding with unique molecular identifiers was used for the TCRbeta library. TCRdb re-called the PCR reads with MiXCR, one entry per CDR3 protein. Among 250,000 to 400,000 distinct CDR3 sequences listed, about a quarter were seen once. The sequences come from PBMCs, mostly from graft donor cells, collected 180 days after TCRalphabeta/CD19-depleted stem cell transplant. These receptors were collected from a male patient under 18 who had a stem cell transplant for acute lymphoblastic leukemia, so the T cells may come from the graft donor.

The chain couples TRBV13 to TRBJ2-7, with 10 bases fitting TRBD1. Germline CDR1 reads PRHDT; CDR2 reads FYEKMQ (reference sequence). The CDR3 covers 16 residues. The ends lost 6 bases at V and 2 bases at J; junction bases unmatched: 10. This CDR3 reads CASSVAPGQGTYEQYF. The CDR3 DNA sequence: TGTGCCAGCAGTGTAGCTCCGGGACAGGGGACCTACGAGCAGTACTTC.

The rearrangement uses TRBV5-1 and TRBJ2-4; D not resolved. V lost 3 bases and J lost 1, with 14 bases in between. The CDR3 sequence is 16 residues long. Germline CDR1 and CDR2: SGHRS and YFSETQ. The DNA for the CDR3 is TGCGCCAGCAGCTGGACGTACCGTGGCGCCAAAAACATTCAGTACTTC. Protein product: CASSWTYRGAKNIQYF.

The chain joins TRBV9 to TRBJ1-6, with a tentative D call TRBD1 (6 bases). CDR1 is SGDLS, CDR2 YYNGEE, per germline. This CDR3 contains 20 residues. Between the trimmed V and J ends, which lost 0 bases and 7 bases, there was a span of 26 bases. CDR3 loop: CASSVVAQDSVIGMNSPLHF. CDR3 in DNA: TGTGCCAGCAGCGTAGTGGCGCAGGACAGTGTTATTGGGATGAATTCACCCCTCCACTTT.

This clonotype came up a few times. The chain employs TRBV11-2 and TRBJ2-4; D is undetermined. The V end lost 3 bases, the J end lost 1 base, and 22 bases lay between the germline ends. The CDR3 loop spans 19 amino acids. Germline CDR1 reads SGHAT; CDR2 reads FQNNGV. Written as DNA, the CDR3 is TGTGCCAGCAGCTTGTCCCCCTTCCGGGTCGCCGGCGCCAAAAACATTCAGTACTTC. Its translation is CASSLSPFRVAGAKNIQYF.

The V call is TRBV6-1, the J call TRBJ2-5; 9 bases match TRBD1. CDR3 length: 15 residues. V lost 5 bases to trimming and J lost 9 bases; unmatched junction nucleotides: 13. CDR1 is MNHNS and CDR2 is SASEGT in the germline V gene. CDR3 nucleotides: TGTGCCAGCAGTCCCTCCGGGACAGGGTACCCCTCCCAGTACTTC. Translating it yields CASSPSGTGYPSQYF.